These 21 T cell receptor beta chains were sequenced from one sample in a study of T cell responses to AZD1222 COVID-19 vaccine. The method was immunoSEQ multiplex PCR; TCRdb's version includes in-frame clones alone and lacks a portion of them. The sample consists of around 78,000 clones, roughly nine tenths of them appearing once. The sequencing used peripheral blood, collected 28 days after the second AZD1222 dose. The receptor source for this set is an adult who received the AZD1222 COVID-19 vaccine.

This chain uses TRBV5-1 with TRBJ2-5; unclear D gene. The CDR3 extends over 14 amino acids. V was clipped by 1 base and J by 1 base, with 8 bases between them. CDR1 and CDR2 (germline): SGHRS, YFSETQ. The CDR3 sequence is CASSLYTSQETQYF. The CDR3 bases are TGCGCCAGCAGCTTGTATACGTCCCAAGAGACCCAGTACTTC.

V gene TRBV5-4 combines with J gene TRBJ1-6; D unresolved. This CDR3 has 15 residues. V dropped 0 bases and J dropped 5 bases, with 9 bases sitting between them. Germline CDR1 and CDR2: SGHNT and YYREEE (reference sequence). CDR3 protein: CASSLGGSNNSPLHF. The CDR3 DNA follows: TGTGCCAGCAGCTTGGGGGGTAGCAATAATTCACCCCTCCACTTT.

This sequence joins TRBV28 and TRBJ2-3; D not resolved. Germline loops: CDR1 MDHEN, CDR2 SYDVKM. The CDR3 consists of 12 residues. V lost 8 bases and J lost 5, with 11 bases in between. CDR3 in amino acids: CASLTPGDTQYF. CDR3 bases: TGTGCCAGCCTAACCCCTGGAGATACGCAGTATTTT.

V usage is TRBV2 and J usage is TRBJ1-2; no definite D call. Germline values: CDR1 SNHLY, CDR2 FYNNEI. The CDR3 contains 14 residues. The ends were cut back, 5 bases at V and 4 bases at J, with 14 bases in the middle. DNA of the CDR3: TGTGCCAGCAGTACCCCGGGCAGAGTCTATGGCTACACCTTC. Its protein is CASSTPGRVYGYTF. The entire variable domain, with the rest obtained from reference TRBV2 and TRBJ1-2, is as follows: EPEVTQTPSHQVTQMGQEVILRCVPISNHLYFYWYRQILGQKVEFLVSFYNNEISEKSEIFDDQFSVERPDGSNFTLKIRSTKLEDSAMYFCASSTPGRVYGYTFGSGTRLTVV.

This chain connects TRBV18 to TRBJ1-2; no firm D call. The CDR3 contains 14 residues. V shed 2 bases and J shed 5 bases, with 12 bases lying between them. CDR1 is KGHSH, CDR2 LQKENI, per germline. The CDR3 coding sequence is TGTGCCAGCTCACCAGGGGAGGCACCTTATGGCTACACCTTC. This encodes CASSPGEAPYGYTF.

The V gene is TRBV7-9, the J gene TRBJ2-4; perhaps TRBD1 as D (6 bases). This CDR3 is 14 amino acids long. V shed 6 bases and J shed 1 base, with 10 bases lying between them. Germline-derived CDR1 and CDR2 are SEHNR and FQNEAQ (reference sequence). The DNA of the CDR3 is TGTGCCAGCAGTCTTACAGGGGCCAAAAACATTCAGTACTTC. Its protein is CASSLTGAKNIQYF.

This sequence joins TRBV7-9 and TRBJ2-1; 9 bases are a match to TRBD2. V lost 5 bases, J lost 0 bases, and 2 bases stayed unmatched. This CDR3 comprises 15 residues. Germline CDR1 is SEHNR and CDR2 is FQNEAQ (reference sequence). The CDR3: CASSNSGSSYNEQFF. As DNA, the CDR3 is TGTGCCAGCAGCAATAGCGGGAGCTCCTACAATGAGCAGTTCTTC.

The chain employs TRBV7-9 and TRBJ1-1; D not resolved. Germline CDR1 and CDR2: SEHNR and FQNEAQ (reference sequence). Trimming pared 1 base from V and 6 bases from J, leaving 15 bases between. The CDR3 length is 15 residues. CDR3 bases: TGTGCCAGCAGCTTAGTGGTCCAGAAAGTAGCTGAAGCTTTCTTT. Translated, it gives CASSLVVQKVAEAFF.

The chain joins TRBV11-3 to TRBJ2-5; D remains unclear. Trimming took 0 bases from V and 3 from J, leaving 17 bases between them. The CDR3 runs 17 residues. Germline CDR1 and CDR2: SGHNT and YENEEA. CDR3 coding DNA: TGTGCCAGCAGCTTAGACCAGGCGGCCCTGGCCAAAGAGACCCAGTACTTC. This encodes CASSLDQAALAKETQYF.

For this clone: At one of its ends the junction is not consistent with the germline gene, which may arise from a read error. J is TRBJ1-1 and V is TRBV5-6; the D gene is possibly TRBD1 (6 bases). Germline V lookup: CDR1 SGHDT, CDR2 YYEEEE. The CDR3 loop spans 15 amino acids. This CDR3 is CASTLGGGMNTEAFF. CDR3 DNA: TGTGCCAGCACCTTGGGTGGGGGCATGAACACTGAAGCTTTCTTT.

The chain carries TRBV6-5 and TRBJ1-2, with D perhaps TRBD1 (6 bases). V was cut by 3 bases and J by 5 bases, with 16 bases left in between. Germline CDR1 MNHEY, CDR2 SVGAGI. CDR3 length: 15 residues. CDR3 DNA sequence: TGTGCCAGCAGTTATGGGCAAGGGGGGGGATATGGCTACACCTTC. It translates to CASSYGQGGGYGYTF.

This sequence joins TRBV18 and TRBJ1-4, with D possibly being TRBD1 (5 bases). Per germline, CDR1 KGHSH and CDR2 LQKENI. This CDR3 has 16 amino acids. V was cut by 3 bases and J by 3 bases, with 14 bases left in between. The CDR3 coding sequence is TGTGCCAGCTCACCTAATGTCCCGGGGCCTAATGAAAAACTGTTTTTT. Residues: CASSPNVPGPNEKLFF.

The CDR3 is CASSLFPNTGELFF. As DNA, the CDR3 is TGTGCCAGCAGCCTGTTTCCGAACACCGGGGAGCTGTTTTTT. The chain carries TRBV7-3 and TRBJ2-2; D gene uncertain. Deletions cut 5 bases from V and 0 bases from J, with 7 bases between. The CDR3 contains 14 residues. CDR1 and CDR2 (germline): SGHTA, FQGTGA.

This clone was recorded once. As DNA, the CDR3 is TGTGCCAGCAAGACAGGGAGCTCCTACGAGCAGTACTTC. Protein: CASKTGSSYEQYF. This chain links TRBV11-3 with TRBJ2-7; 7 bases match TRBD1. J gave up 0 bases and V 7 bases, and 3 bases lay outside the gene matches. Looked up from germline, CDR1 is SGHNT and CDR2 is YENEEA. The CDR3 has 13 residues.

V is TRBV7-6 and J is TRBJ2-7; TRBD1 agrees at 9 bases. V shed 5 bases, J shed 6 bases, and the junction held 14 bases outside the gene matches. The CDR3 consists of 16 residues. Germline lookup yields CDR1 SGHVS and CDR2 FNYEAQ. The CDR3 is CASSPLTGTGTGEQYF. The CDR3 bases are TGTGCCAGCAGCCCATTAACCGGGACAGGGACTGGCGAGCAGTACTTC.

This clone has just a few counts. The CDR3: CASSQEWETNEKLFF. The DNA of the CDR3 is TGCGCCAGCAGCCAAGAGTGGGAGACTAATGAAAAACTGTTTTTT. The chain couples TRBV4-3 to TRBJ1-4; the D is unclear. The V gene lost 0 bases and the J gene lost 2 bases, with 7 bases spanning the gap. Germline loops: CDR1 LGHNA, CDR2 YSLEER. This CDR3 contains 15 residues.

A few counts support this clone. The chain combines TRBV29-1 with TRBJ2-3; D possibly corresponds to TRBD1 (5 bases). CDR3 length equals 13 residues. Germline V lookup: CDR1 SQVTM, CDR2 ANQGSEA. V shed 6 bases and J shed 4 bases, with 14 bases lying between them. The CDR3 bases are TGCAGCGTGACGATAGGGGTCTCAGATACGCAGTATTTT. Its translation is CSVTIGVSDTQYF.

CDR3 coding DNA: TGTGCCAGCAGGGTTGGACAGGGCACTGAAGCTTTCTTT. Its translation is CASRVGQGTEAFF. The V call is TRBV2, the J call TRBJ1-1; the match to TRBD1 covers 8 bases. The J segment lost 4 bases and the V segment lost 6 bases, leaving 4 bases of the junction unmatched. Germline V gives CDR1 SNHLY, CDR2 FYNNEI. The CDR3 covers 13 residues.

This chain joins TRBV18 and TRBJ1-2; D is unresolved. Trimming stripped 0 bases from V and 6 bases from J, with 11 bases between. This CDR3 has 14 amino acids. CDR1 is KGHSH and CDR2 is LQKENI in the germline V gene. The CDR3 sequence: CASSPPNSIDGYTF. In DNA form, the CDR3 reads TGTGCCAGCTCACCACCCAACAGTATAGATGGCTACACCTTC.

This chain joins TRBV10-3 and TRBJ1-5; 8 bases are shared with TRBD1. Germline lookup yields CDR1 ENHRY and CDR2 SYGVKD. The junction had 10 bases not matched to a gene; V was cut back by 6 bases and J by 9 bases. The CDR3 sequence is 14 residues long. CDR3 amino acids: CAIRGTGDPGPQHF. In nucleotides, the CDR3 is TGTGCCATCAGGGGGACAGGCGACCCTGGGCCCCAGCATTTT.

CDR3 nucleotides: TGTGCCAGCAGCCCAAGGGGGGGGGACTCCTACGAGCAGTACTTC. It specifies CASSPRGGDSYEQYF. The chain uses TRBV7-8 and TRBJ2-7; the D gene is possibly TRBD2 (7 bases). Germline loops: CDR1 SGHVS, CDR2 FQNEAQ. The ends were cut back, 5 bases at V and 0 bases at J, with 14 bases in the middle. The CDR3 runs to 15 residues. Together with reference TRBV7-8 and TRBJ2-7, the CDR3 gives the full variable domain: GAGVSQSPRYKVAKRGQDVALRCDPISGHVSLFWYQQALGQGPEFLTYFQNEAQLDKSGLPSDRFFAERPEGSVSTLKIQRTQQEDSAVYLCASSPRGGDSYEQYFGPGTRLTVT.